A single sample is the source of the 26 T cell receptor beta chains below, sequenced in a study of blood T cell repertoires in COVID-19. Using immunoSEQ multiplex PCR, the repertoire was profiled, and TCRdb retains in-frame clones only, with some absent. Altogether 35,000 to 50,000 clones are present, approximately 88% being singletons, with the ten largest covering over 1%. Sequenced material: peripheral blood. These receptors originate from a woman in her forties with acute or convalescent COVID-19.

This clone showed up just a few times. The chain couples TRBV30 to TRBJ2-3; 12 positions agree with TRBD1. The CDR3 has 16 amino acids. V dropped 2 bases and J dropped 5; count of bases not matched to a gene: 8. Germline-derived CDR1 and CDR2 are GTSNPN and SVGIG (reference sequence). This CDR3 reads CAWSTGDRGLGDTQYF. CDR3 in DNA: TGTGCCTGGAGTACCGGGGACAGGGGGCTGGGAGATACGCAGTATTTT.

The chain's CDR3 is CASTPGKNLAKNIQYF. For the CDR3, the DNA is TGTGCCAGTACCCCGGGGAAGAACCTAGCCAAAAACATTCAGTACTTC. The rearrangement links TRBV19 to TRBJ2-4; D may be TRBD2 (5 bases). Trimming stripped 7 bases from V and 0 bases from J, with 16 bases between. Germline V gene sequence: CDR1 LNHDA, CDR2 SQIVND (reference sequence). CDR3 length equals 16 residues.

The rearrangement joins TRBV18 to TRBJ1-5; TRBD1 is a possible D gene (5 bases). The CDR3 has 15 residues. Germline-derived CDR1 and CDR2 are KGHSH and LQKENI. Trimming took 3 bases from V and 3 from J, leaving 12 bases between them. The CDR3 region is CASSPARQSNQPQHF. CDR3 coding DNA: TGTGCCAGCTCACCCGCTCGACAGTCCAATCAGCCCCAGCATTTT. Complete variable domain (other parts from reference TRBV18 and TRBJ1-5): NAGVMQNPRHLVRRRGQEARLRCSPMKGHSHVYWYRQLPEEGLKFMVYLQKENIIDESGMPKERFSAEFPKEGPSILRIQQVVRGDSAAYFCASSPARQSNQPQHFGDGTRLSIL.

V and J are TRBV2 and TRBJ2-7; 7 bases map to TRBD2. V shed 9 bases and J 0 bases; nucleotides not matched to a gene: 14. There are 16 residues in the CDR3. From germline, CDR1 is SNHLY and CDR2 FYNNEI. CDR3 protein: CASQTSWEGRSYEQYF. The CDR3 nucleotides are TGTGCCAGTCAAACTTCTTGGGAGGGTCGCTCCTACGAGCAGTACTTC.

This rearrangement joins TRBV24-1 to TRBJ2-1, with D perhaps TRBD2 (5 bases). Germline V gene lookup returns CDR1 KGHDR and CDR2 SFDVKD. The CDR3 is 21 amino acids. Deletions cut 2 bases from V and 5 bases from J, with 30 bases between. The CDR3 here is CATSDSSTSFSWGPHNNEQFF. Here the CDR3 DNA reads TGTGCCACCAGTGATTCTAGTACTAGTTTCTCGTGGGGTCCTCACAACAATGAGCAGTTCTTC.

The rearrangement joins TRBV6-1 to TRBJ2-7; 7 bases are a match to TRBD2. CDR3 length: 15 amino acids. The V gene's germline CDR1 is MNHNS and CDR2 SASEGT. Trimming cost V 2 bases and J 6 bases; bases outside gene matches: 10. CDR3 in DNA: TGTGCCAGCAGTGAACATCCGGGAGGCCCAATCGAGCAGTACTTC. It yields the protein CASSEHPGGPIEQYF.

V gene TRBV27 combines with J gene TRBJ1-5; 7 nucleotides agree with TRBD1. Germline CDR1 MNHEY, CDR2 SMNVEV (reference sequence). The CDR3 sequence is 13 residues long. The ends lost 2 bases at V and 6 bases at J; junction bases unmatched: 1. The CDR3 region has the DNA TGTGCCAGCAGTTTAAGGGGGCGTCAGCCCCAGCATTTT. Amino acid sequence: CASSLRGRQPQHF.

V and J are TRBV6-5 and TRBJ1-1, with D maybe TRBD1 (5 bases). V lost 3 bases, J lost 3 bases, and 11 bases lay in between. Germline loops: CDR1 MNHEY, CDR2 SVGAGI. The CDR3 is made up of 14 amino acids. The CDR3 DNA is TGTGCCAGCAGTTATTTGTCCAGGGACACTGAAGCTTTCTTT. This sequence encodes CASSYLSRDTEAFF.

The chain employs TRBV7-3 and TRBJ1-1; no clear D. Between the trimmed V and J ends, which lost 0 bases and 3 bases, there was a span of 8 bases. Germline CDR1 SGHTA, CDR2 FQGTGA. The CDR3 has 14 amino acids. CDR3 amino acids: CASSLTNTYTEAFF. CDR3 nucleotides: TGTGCCAGCAGCTTAACGAACACATACACTGAAGCTTTCTTT.

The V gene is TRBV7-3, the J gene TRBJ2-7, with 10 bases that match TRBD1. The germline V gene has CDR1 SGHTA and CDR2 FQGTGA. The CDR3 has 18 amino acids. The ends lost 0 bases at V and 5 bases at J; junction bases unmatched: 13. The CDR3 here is CASSLTGTGVGGMNEQYF. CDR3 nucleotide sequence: TGTGCCAGCAGCTTAACCGGGACAGGGGTAGGTGGGATGAACGAGCAGTACTTC.

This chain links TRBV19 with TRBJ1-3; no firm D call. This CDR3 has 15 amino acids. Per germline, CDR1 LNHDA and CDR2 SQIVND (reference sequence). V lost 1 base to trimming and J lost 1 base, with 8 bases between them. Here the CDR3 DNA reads TGTGCCAGTAGTATAGCGTCAGAATCTGGAAACACCATATATTTT. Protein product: CASSIASESGNTIYF.

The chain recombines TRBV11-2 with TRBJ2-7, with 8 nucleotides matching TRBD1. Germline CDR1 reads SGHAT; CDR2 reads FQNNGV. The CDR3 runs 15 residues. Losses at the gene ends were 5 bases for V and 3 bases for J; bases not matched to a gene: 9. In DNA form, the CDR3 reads TGTGCCAGCAGCCCCAACAGGGGGAACAGCTACGAGCAGTACTTC. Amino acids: CASSPNRGNSYEQYF.

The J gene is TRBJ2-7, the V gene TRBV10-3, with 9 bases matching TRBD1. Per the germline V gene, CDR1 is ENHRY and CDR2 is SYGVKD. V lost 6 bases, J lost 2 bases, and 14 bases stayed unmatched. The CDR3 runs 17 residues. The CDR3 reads CAIRSGVVGTGTYEQYF. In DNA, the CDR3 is TGTGCCATCAGAAGTGGGGTGGTCGGGACAGGGACCTACGAGCAGTACTTC.

The CDR3 sequence is CASAGAEAFF. DNA of the CDR3: TGTGCCAGCGCAGGGGCTGAAGCTTTCTTT. The V and J genes are TRBV18 and TRBJ1-1, with D possibly being TRBD1 (6 bases). CDR1 KGHSH and CDR2 LQKENI come from the germline V gene. The V end was cut by 8 bases, the J end by 6 bases, with 7 bases between. The CDR3 totals 10 residues.

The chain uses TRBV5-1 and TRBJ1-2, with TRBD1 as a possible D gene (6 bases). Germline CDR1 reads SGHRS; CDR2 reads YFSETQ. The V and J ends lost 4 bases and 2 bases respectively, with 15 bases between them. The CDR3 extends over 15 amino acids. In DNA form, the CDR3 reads TGCGCCAGCAGCCCGCAAGGACAGTCAAACTATGGCTACACCTTC. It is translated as CASSPQGQSNYGYTF.

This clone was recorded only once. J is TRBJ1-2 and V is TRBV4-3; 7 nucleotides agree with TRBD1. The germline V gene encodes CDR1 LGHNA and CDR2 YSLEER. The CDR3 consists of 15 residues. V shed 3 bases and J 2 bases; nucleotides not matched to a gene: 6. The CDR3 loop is CASSHYRGQNYGYTF. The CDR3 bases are TGCGCCAGCAGCCATTACAGGGGCCAAAACTATGGCTACACCTTC.

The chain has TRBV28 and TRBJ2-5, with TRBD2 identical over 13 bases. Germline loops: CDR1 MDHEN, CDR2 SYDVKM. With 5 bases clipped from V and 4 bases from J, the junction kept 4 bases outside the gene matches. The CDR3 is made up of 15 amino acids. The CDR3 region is CASSPWTSGGETQYF. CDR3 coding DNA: TGTGCCAGCAGTCCGTGGACTAGCGGGGGAGAGACCCAGTACTTC.

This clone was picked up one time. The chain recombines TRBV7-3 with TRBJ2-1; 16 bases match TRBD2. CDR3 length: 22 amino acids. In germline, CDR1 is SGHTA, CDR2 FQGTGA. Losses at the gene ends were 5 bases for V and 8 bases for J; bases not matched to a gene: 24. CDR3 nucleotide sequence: TGTGCCAGCAGCCAGTCGGCGGCGGTTGCATCCACCGGGACTAGCGGGAGGGATGAGCAGTTCTTC. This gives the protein CASSQSAAVASTGTSGRDEQFF.

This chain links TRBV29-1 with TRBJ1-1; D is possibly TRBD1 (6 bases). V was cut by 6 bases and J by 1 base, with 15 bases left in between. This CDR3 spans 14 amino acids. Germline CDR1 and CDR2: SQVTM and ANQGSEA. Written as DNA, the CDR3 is TGCAGCGTCTCCTTGACAGGAGGGAACACTGAAGCTTTCTTT. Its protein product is CSVSLTGGNTEAFF.

The CDR3 nucleotides are TGCGCCAGCAGTGATGAACAGCCTAATGAAAAACTGTTTTTT. Translating gives CASSDEQPNEKLFF. The chain carries TRBV10-1 and TRBJ1-4; D not certain. V lost 3 bases and J 3 bases, leaving 8 bases between the germline ends. This CDR3 region has 14 residues. Germline V gives CDR1 WNHNN, CDR2 SYGVQD (reference sequence).

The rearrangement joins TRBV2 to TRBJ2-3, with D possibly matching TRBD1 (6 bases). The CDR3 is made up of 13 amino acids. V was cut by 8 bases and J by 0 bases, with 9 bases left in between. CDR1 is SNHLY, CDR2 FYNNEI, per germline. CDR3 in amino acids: CASSDRSTDTQYF. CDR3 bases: TGTGCCAGCTCCGACAGGAGCACAGATACGCAGTATTTT.

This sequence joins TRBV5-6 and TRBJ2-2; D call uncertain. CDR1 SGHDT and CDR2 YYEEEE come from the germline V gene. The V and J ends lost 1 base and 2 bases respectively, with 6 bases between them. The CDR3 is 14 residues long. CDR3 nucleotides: TGTGCCAGCAGCTTGCCACTAAACACCGGGGAGCTGTTTTTT. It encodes CASSLPLNTGELFF.

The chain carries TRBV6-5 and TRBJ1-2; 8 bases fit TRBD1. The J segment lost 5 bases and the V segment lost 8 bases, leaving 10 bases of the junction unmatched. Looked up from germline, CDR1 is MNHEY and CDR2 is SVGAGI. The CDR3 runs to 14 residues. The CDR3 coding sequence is TGTGCCAGCTCCTCGGAGCGGACAGGGTATGGCTACACCTTC. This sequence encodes CASSSERTGYGYTF.

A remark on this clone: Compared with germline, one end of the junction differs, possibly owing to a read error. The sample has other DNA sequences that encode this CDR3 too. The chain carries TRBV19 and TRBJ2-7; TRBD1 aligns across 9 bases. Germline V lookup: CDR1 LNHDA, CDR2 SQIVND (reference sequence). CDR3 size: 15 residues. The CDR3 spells CASSVDGTGSYEQYF. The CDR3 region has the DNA TGTGCCAGTAGTGTAGACGGGACAGGGTCCTACGAGCAGTACTTC.

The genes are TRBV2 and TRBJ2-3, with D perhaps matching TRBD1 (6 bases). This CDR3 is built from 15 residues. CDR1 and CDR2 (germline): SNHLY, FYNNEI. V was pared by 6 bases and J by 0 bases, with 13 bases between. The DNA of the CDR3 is TGTGCCAGCAGAGCAGGGGCTCGGAGCACAGATACGCAGTATTTT. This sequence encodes CASRAGARSTDTQYF.

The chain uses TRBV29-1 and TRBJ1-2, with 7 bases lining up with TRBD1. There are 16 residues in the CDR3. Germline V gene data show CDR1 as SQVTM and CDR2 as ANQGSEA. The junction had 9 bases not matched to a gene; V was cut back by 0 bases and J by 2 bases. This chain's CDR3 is CSVEEGDRRNNYGYTF. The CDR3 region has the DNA TGCAGCGTTGAAGAGGGGGACAGACGGAACAACTATGGCTACACCTTC.